A selection of T cell receptor beta chains follows, all from one sample in a study of graft-versus-host responses after intestinal transplantation. No antigen has been assigned to these receptors. Profiled with immunoSEQ multiplex PCR; TCRdb holds only in-frame clones, not every one. The data contain approximately 77,000 clones, 85% to 90% of them singletons. The specimen was unstimulated CD4+ T cells sorted from spleen or lymph node cells, collected before intestinal transplant. Receptors were obtained from a human donor who received an intestinal transplant. The CDR3 runs from the conserved cysteine through the conserved F or W. A D gene is named only where the DNA matches it firmly. The size entry is marked missing in some rows and otherwise reads once, few, many or a size class.

D: .; size: .; J: TRBJ2-1; V: TRBV13; CDR3: CASSLQAIQQFF; DNA: TGTGCCAGCAGCTTGCAGGCTATTCAGCAGTTCTTC
D: TRBD1; size: .; J: TRBJ2-7; V: TRBV6-9; CDR3: CASSRDSSSYEQYF; DNA: TGTGCCAGCAGTCGGGACAGCAGCTCCTACGAGCAGTACTTC
D: TRBD1; size: once; J: TRBJ1-3; V: TRBV5-8; CDR3: CASGWGQGLYTIYF; DNA: TGTGCCAGCGGCTGGGGACAGGGACTTTACACCATATATTTT
D: .; size: .; J: TRBJ1-4; V: TRBV2; CDR3: CASRVDRGTNEKLFF; DNA: TGTGCCAGCAGGGTTGACCGAGGGACTAATGAAAAACTGTTTTTT
D: .; size: .; J: TRBJ1-4; V: TRBV5-1; CDR3: CASSPLRRSTNEKLFF; DNA: TGCGCCAGCAGCCCTCTAAGGAGGTCAACTAATGAAAAACTGTTTTTT
D: TRBD2; size: .; J: TRBJ2-1; V: TRBV27; CDR3: CASSRFAGGQFF; DNA: TGTGCCAGCAGTCGCTTCGCGGGGGGGCAGTTCTTC
D: .; size: .; J: TRBJ2-1; V: TRBV19; CDR3: CASSIGTRSYNEQFF; DNA: TGTGCCAGTAGTATAGGGACACGCTCCTACAATGAGCAGTTCTTC
D: .; size: .; J: TRBJ1-2; V: TRBV6-5; CDR3: CASIGRQGNYGYTF; DNA: TGTGCCAGCATTGGGCGGCAGGGTAACTATGGCTACACCTTC
D: .; size: .; J: TRBJ2-7; V: TRBV4-1; CDR3: CASSQGGSSSPGEQYF; DNA: TGCGCCAGCAGCCAAGGAGGAAGCTCTAGCCCTGGCGAGCAGTACTTC
D: TRBD1; size: .; J: TRBJ2-1; V: TRBV2; CDR3: CASSRQGPSNEQFF; DNA: TGTGCCAGTTCGCGACAGGGACCCAGCAATGAGCAGTTCTTC
D: .; size: .; J: TRBJ2-7; V: TRBV20-1; CDR3: CSAARGYEQYF; DNA: TGCAGTGCCGCCCGGGGTTACGAGCAGTACTTC
D: .; size: .; J: TRBJ1-4; V: TRBV6-6; CDR3: CASNLDRTNEKLFF; DNA: TGTGCCAGCAATCTGGACAGAACTAATGAAAAACTGTTTTTT
D: TRBD1; size: .; J: TRBJ2-1; V: TRBV28; CDR3: CASSSLDRGLNEQFF; DNA: TGTGCCAGCAGTTCCCTCGACAGGGGGTTGAATGAGCAGTTCTTC
D: TRBD2; size: .; J: TRBJ2-5; V: TRBV5-4; CDR3: CASSPRLAGGETQYF; DNA: TGTGCCAGCAGCCCCCGACTAGCGGGAGGGGAGACCCAGTACTTC
D: .; size: .; J: TRBJ2-7; V: TRBV5-1; CDR3: CASSSTKGGLSSYEQYF; DNA: TGCGCCAGCAGCTCCACCAAGGGGGGGCTAAGCTCCTACGAGCAGTACTTC
D: TRBD2; size: .; J: TRBJ2-5; V: TRBV9; CDR3: CASSVEGLAGKETQYF; DNA: TGTGCCAGCAGCGTAGAAGGGTTAGCGGGGAAAGAGACCCAGTACTTC
D: TRBD2; size: .; J: TRBJ2-3; V: TRBV27; CDR3: CASTSYGSGTLRAYF; DNA: TGTGCCAGCACCTCTTACGGTAGCGGGACCCTTAGAGCGTATTTT
D: .; size: .; J: TRBJ2-5; V: TRBV29-1; CDR3: CSVGSGETQYF; DNA: TGCAGCGTTGGGAGTGGGGAGACCCAGTACTTC
D: TRBD2; size: .; J: TRBJ2-2; V: TRBV9; CDR3: CASSPVAGGFTGELFF; DNA: TGTGCCAGCAGCCCAGTAGCGGGGGGATTCACCGGGGAGCTGTTTTTT
D: TRBD1; size: .; J: TRBJ2-3; V: TRBV6-5; CDR3: CASRRGQGATQYF; DNA: TGTGCCAGCAGGAGGGGACAGGGGGCAACGCAGTATTTT
D: TRBD2; size: .; J: TRBJ2-1; V: TRBV5-1; CDR3: CASSFLKLAGDNEQFF; DNA: TGCGCCAGCAGCTTCTTAAAACTAGCGGGAGACAATGAGCAGTTCTTC
D: TRBD1; size: .; J: TRBJ2-5; V: TRBV2; CDR3: CASSVTGQETQYF; DNA: TGTGCCAGCAGTGTGACAGGGCAAGAGACCCAGTACTTC
D: TRBD2; size: .; J: TRBJ2-5; V: TRBV18; CDR3: CASSGIAGAGETQYF; DNA: TGTGCCAGCTCAGGGATCGCGGGAGCGGGAGAGACCCAGTACTTC
D: .; size: .; J: TRBJ1-1; V: TRBV28; CDR3: CASSLTPRALTEAFF; DNA: TGTGCCAGCAGCCTGACCCCGAGGGCTCTTACTGAAGCTTTCTTT
D: .; size: .; J: TRBJ1-1; V: TRBV5-4; CDR3: CASSRDIRTSMNTEAFF; DNA: TGTGCCAGCAGCCGGGACATTCGCACATCCATGAACACTGAAGCTTTCTTT
D: TRBD1; size: .; J: TRBJ1-6; V: TRBV23-1; CDR3: CAKGTGGDSPLHF; DNA: TGCGCCAAGGGAACAGGGGGCGATTCACCCCTCCACTTT
D: .; size: .; J: TRBJ2-7; V: TRBV6-1; CDR3: CASSEVPPGGPYEQYF; DNA: TGTGCCAGCAGTGAAGTCCCGCCAGGGGGGCCCTACGAGCAGTACTTC
D: .; size: .; J: TRBJ2-1; V: TRBV6-7; CDR3: CASRRMVAFF; DNA: TGTGCCAGCCGGAGGATGGTGGCGTTCTTC
D: .; size: .; J: TRBJ2-1; V: TRBV21-1; CDR3: CASSKAAGVIYNEQFF; DNA: TGTGCCAGCAGCAAAGCGGCGGGAGTAATTTACAATGAGCAGTTCTTC
D: .; size: .; J: TRBJ1-2; V: TRBV29-1; CDR3: CSVGGESYGYTF; DNA: TGCAGCGTTGGGGGGGAGTCTTATGGCTACACCTTC
D: TRBD2; size: .; J: TRBJ2-1; V: TRBV5-6; CDR3: CASSTLAVEQFF; DNA: TGTGCCAGCAGCACGCTAGCGGTTGAGCAGTTCTTC
D: TRBD1; size: .; J: TRBJ2-7; V: TRBV28; CDR3: CASSRQGMQYF; DNA: TGTGCCAGCAGTCGACAGGGTATGCAGTACTTC